These 16 T cell receptor beta chains came from one sample sequenced in a study of Graves' ophthalmopathy and Graves' hyperthyroidism (dated by TCRdb to between 2017 and 2018). Sequencer: Illumina HiSeq 2000. For repertoire sequencing, TCR beta CDR3 regions were amplified from RNA transcripts. The first round was an RT-PCR using HTBI primers with the Qiagen OneStep RT-PCR kit, and this first round was followed by a second-round multiplex PCR, then size selection and purification. TCRdb passed the public sequencing reads through fastp at Q25 and MiXCR, retaining productive beta sequences. Rows with a matching CDR3 protein are joined into one entry that keeps the most common DNA and genes. In all, the sample holds about 220,000 distinct CDR3 sequences, and about a fifth of those were seen once. The biggest ten clones account for around two fifths of the sample. Sequencing was carried out using peripheral blood. The receptors derive from a woman in her fifties or sixties with Graves' ophthalmopathy. Donor details come from another sample of the same person, matched by shared clones.

This clonotype was counted ten times or more. The genes are TRBV7-2 and TRBJ1-1; D call uncertain. Per the germline V gene, CDR1 is SGHTA and CDR2 is FQGNSA. V lost 2 bases to trimming and J lost 2 bases, with 6 bases between them. The CDR3 is made up of 13 amino acids. The CDR3, as DNA: TGTGCCAGCAGCTTATGGGCTAACACTGAAGCTTTCTTT. Its protein is CASSLWANTEAFF.

This clonotype was counted ten times or more. The chain combines TRBV30 with TRBJ2-7; D may be TRBD1 (6 bases). The V and J ends lost 4 bases and 6 bases respectively, with 22 bases between them. There are 15 residues in the CDR3. The germline V gene has CDR1 GTSNPN and CDR2 SVGIG (reference sequence). CDR3 sequence reads: CAWIEGSRGSGEQYF. The CDR3 DNA sequence: TGTGCCTGGATCGAAGGGTCAAGGGGGTCGGGCGAGCAGTACTTC.

This clonotype was seen a few times. This could be a read error, since a much larger clone is one nucleotide away. This chain links TRBV24-1 with TRBJ1-2, with 10 positions matching TRBD1. The CDR3 extends over 15 amino acids. CDR1 KGHDR and CDR2 SFDVKD come from the germline V gene. After removal of 7 bases from V and 4 bases from J, the junction contained 8 bases not matched to a gene. The CDR3 reads CATRDSGTGVYGYTF. Here the CDR3 DNA reads TGTGCCACCAGGGACTCCGGGACAGGGGTCTATGGCTACACCTTC.

This clonotype was counted only a few times. The V and J genes are TRBV12-3 or TRBV12-4 and TRBJ1-5; no reliable D call. The CDR3 spans 12 residues. Trimming shortened V by 1 base and J by 6 bases, and 4 bases separated the two germline ends. Here the CDR3 reads CASSLGFQPQHF. The CDR3 DNA reads TGTGCCAGCAGTTTAGGGTTTCAGCCCCAGCATTTT.

This clonotype has a count of ten or more. The chain employs TRBV29-1 and TRBJ2-7; 10 bases are shared with TRBD2. CDR1 is SQVTM, CDR2 ANQGSEA, per germline. The CDR3 contains 12 residues. V gave up 4 bases and J gave up 5 bases; unmatched junction bases: 2. The CDR3 DNA reads as TGCAGCGTTGCACTAGCGGGAAACGAGCAGTACTTC. This gives the protein CSVALAGNEQYF.

Many counts were recorded for this clonotype. This chain links TRBV28 with TRBJ1-1; D is perhaps TRBD1 (6 bases). V was clipped by 8 bases and J by 5 bases, with 15 bases between them. The germline gives CDR1 MDHEN, CDR2 SYDVKM. The CDR3 sequence is 13 residues long. The CDR3 nucleotides are TGTGCCAGCGGAATACAGGGTAGAACTGAAGCTTTCTTT. Amino acids: CASGIQGRTEAFF.

With regard to this clonotype: This sequence may be a read error, since a much larger clone differs from it by one base. The rearrangement links TRBV5-1 to TRBJ2-7; D possibly corresponds to TRBD2 (6 bases). The CDR3 length is 16 residues. In germline, CDR1 is SGHRS, CDR2 YFSETQ. In DNA form, the CDR3 reads TGCGCCATCAGCCCCGATGGGGGGAGTTACTCCTACGAGCAGTACTTC. This gives the protein CAISPDGGSYSYEQYF.

The chain links TRBV2 to TRBJ2-7; no definite D call. The CDR3 sequence is 13 residues long. The germline V gene has CDR1 SNHLY and CDR2 FYNNEI. With 1 base removed from V and 5 bases from J, the gap between germline ends came to 9 bases. The CDR3 loop is CASSEGDWDEQYF. In DNA form, the CDR3 reads TGTGCCAGCAGTGAAGGTGACTGGGACGAGCAGTACTTC.

Here the CDR3 reads CASSKISGELFF. The DNA of the CDR3 is TGTGCCAGCAGTAAGATTTCCGGGGAGCTGTTTTTT. The chain couples TRBV12-3 or TRBV12-4 to TRBJ2-2, with D uncertain. The V end lost 5 bases, the J end lost 6 bases, and 7 bases lay between the germline ends. The CDR3 is 12 residues long.

This clonotype appeared many times. The rearrangement joins TRBV6-1 to TRBJ1-6, with D perhaps matching TRBD1 (5 bases). CDR3 size: 16 residues. V was trimmed by 7 bases and J by 4 bases, leaving 17 bases between them. CDR1 is MNHNS and CDR2 is SASEGT in the germline V gene. CDR3 in amino acids: CASTRTRDGYNSPLHF. CDR3 bases: TGTGCCAGCACCAGAACCCGGGACGGTTATAATTCACCCCTCCACTTT.

This sequence joins TRBV20-1 and TRBJ1-5, with 8 bases lining up with TRBD1. J lost 3 bases, V lost 7 bases, and 14 bases had no gene match. Per germline, CDR1 DFQATT and CDR2 SNEGSKA (reference sequence). The CDR3 loop spans 16 amino acids. CDR3 residues: CSGGAVTGGDNQPQHF. CDR3 DNA sequence: TGCAGTGGTGGAGCGGTTACAGGGGGGGACAATCAGCCCCAGCATTTT.

This clonotype came up many times. V gene TRBV5-1 combines with J gene TRBJ2-7; 7 nucleotides align to TRBD2. The CDR3 is 12 amino acids. In germline, CDR1 is SGHRS, CDR2 YFSETQ. Losses at the gene ends were 5 bases for V and 4 bases for J; bases not matched to a gene: 3. This CDR3 reads CASSKREYEQYF. In DNA, the CDR3 is TGCGCCAGCAGTAAGCGGGAATACGAGCAGTACTTC. Supplemented by reference TRBV5-1 and TRBJ2-7, the full variable domain reads KAGVTQTPRYLIKTRGQQVTLSCSPISGHRSVSWYQQTPGQGLQFLFEYFSETQRNKGNFPGRFSGRQFSNSRSEMNVSTLELGDSALYLCASSKREYEQYFGPGTRLTVT.

CDR3 bases: TGTGCCAGCAGTGAAGCCGGGACACGCAGGCAGACCCAGTACTTC. Translation gives CASSEAGTRRQTQYF. The chain employs TRBV6-1 and TRBJ2-5; perhaps TRBD1 as D (6 bases). The length of the CDR3 is 15 residues. CDR1 and CDR2 from the germline V gene are MNHNS and SASEGT. V was trimmed by 0 bases and J by 6 bases, leaving 14 bases between them.

This clonotype was seen at least ten times. V is TRBV20-1 and J is TRBJ1-1; possible D gene TRBD1, 6 bases. The CDR3 is 14 amino acids. The germline V gene encodes CDR1 DFQATT and CDR2 SNEGSKA (reference sequence). The germline V and J ends were trimmed by 2 bases and 3 bases, with 13 bases remaining between them. CDR3 loop: CSARPGHLHTEAFF. CDR3 in DNA: TGCAGTGCTAGACCGGGACATTTACACACTGAAGCTTTCTTT.

A remark on this clonotype: This is likely a read error, given that the CDR3 carries no conserved phenylalanine or tryptophan at its end. V and J are TRBV10-3 and TRBJ2-4; 12 bases map to TRBD2. The V gene end was trimmed by 2 bases and the J gene end by 0 bases; junction bases not matched to a gene: 8. Germline V CDR1 and CDR2: ENHRY, SYGVKD. This CDR3 is 19 amino acids long. CDR3 sequence (DNA): TGTGCCATCAGTGAGGGACTAGCGGGACTATCTTCAGCCAAAAACATTCAGTACTCC. This encodes CAISEGLAGLSSAKNIQYS.

This clonotype was detected ten times or more. V gene TRBV19 combines with J gene TRBJ1-1; no clear D gene. V dropped 5 bases and J dropped 8 bases, with 15 bases sitting between them. CDR3 length: 13 amino acids. Germline values: CDR1 LNHDA, CDR2 SQIVND (reference sequence). In DNA form, the CDR3 reads TGTGCCAGTAGTCTGACCAGGCCATCCGAAGCTTTCTTT. It is translated as CASSLTRPSEAFF.